Listed here is a single TCR beta chain. Its antigen is undetermined. This entry comes from a study of shared clonotypes between healthy human individuals. General observations from the study: Clonotype sharing among donors, it was expected, would be affected by sequencing depth. Owing to a small donor count, the genetic and exposure-history diversity represented was limited.

Selected positively for CCR7 and CD45RO-negative, naive CD8 cells excluded terminally differentiated effector memory CD45RA+ cells. The CDR3 runs 16 residues. Trimming took 4 bases from V and 0 from J; bases not matched to a gene: 10. Germline V gives CDR1 SGHRS, CDR2 YFSETQ. Data came from immunoSEQ multiplex PCR; TCRdb stores just in-frame clones and leaves some out. The table shows roughly 770,000 clones, with roughly 96% occurring only once. This clonotype originated in a man aged 25 to 40 in good health. The sequenced sample was naive CD8+ T cells sorted from blood. J is TRBJ2-7 and V is TRBV5-1; 7 nucleotides agree with TRBD1. CDR3 sequence: CASSRITGALSYEQYF. CDR3 in DNA: TGCGCCAGCAGCCGGATCACAGGGGCCCTCTCCTACGAGCAGTACTTC.